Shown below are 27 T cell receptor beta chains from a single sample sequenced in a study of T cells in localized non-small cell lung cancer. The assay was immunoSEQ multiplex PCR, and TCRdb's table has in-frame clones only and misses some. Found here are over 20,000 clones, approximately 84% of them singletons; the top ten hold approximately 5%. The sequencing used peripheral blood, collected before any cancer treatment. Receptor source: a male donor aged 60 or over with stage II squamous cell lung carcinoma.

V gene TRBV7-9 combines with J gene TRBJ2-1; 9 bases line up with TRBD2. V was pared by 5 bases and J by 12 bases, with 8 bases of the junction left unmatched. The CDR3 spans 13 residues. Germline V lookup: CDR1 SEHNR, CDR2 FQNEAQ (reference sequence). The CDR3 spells CASSPTSGPLQFF. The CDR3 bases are TGTGCCAGCAGCCCGACTAGCGGCCCCTTGCAGTTCTTC.

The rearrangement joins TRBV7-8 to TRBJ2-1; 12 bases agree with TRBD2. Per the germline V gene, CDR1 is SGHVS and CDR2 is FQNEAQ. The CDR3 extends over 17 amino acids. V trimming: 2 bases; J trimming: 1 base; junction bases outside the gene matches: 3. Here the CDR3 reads CASSLRGLAGSYNEQFF. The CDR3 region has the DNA TGTGCCAGCAGCTTAAGGGGACTAGCGGGTTCCTACAATGAGCAGTTCTTC.

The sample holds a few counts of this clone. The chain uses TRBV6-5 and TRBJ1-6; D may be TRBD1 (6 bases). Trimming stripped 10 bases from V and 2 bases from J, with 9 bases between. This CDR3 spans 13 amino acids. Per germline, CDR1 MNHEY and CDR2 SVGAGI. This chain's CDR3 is CATGQTYNSPLHF. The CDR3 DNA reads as TGTGCCACTGGACAGACCTATAATTCACCCCTCCACTTT.

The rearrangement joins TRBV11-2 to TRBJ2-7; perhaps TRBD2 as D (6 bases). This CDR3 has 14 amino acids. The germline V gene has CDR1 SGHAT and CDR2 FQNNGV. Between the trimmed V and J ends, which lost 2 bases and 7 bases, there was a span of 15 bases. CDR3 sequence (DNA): TGTGCCAGCAGCTTAAAGGCATCCGCGGGGGAGCAGTACTTC. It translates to CASSLKASAGEQYF.

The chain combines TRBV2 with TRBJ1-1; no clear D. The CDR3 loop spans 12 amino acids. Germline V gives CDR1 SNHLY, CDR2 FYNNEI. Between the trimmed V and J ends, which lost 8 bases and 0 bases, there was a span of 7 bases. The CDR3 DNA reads TGTGCCAGCTCAGAAATGAACACTGAAGCTTTCTTT. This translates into CASSEMNTEAFF. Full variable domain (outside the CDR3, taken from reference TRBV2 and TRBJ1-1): EPEVTQTPSHQVTQMGQEVILRCVPISNHLYFYWYRQILGQKVEFLVSFYNNEISEKSEIFDDQFSVERPDGSNFTLKIRSTKLEDSAMYFCASSEMNTEAFFGQGTRLTVV.

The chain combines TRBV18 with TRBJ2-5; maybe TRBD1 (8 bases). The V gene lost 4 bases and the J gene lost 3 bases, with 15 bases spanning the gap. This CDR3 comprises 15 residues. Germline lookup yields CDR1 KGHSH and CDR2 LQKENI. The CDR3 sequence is CASSREQGGEETQYF. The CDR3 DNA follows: TGTGCCAGCTCACGAGAACAGGGGGGGGAAGAGACCCAGTACTTC.

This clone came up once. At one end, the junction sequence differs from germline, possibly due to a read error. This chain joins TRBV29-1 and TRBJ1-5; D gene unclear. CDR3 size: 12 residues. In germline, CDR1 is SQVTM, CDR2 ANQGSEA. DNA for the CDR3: TGCAGCCAACCTGAAAGTAATCCGCCCCAGCATTTT. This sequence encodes CSQPESNPPQHF.

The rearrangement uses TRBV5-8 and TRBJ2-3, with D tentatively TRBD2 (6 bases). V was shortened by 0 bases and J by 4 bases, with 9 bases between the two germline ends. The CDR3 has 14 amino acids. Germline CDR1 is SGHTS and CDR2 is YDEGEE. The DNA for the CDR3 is TGTGCCAGCAGCTTGGGGGAGGCACCAGATACGCAGTATTTT. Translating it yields CASSLGEAPDTQYF.

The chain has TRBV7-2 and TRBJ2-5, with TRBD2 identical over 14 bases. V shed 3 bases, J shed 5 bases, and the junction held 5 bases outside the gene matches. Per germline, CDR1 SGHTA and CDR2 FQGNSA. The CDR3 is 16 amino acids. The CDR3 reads CASSFKTSGRGETQYF. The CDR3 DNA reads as TGTGCCAGCAGCTTTAAGACTAGCGGGAGGGGGGAGACCCAGTACTTC. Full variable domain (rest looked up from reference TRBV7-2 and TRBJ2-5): GAGVSQSPSNKVTEKGKDVELRCDPISGHTALYWYRQSLGQGLEFLIYFQGNSAPDKSGLPSDRFSAERTGGSVSTLTIQRTQQEDSAVYLCASSFKTSGRGETQYFGPGTRLLVL.

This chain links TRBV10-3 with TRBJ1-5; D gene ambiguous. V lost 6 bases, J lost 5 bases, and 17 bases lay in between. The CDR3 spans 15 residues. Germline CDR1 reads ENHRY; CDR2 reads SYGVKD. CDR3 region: CAISSRGVNDQPQHF. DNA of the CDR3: TGTGCCATCAGCTCTCGAGGTGTTAACGATCAGCCCCAGCATTTT.

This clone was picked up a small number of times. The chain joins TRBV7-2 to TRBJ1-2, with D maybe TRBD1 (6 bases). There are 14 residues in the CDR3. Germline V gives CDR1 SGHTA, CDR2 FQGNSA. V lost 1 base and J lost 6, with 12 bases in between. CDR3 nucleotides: TGTGCCAGCAGCTTAGATAGGGGGGACCATGGCTACACCTTC. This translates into CASSLDRGDHGYTF.

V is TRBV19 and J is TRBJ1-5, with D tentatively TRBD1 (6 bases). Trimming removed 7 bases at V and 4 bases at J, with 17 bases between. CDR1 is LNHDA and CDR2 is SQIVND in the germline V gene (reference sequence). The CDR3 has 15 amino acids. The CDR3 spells CASTPGGGLNQPQHF. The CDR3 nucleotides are TGTGCCAGTACCCCGGGCGGGGGGCTTAATCAGCCCCAGCATTTT.

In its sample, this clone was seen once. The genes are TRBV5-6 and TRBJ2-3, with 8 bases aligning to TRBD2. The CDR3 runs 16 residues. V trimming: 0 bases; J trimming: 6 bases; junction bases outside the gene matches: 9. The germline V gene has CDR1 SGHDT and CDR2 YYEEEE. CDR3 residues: CASSLGLAITGDTQYF. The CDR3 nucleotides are TGTGCCAGCAGCTTGGGACTAGCGATTACCGGGGATACGCAGTATTTT. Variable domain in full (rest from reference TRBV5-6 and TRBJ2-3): DAGVTQSPTHLIKTRGQQVTLRCSPKSGHDTVSWYQQALGQGPQFIFQYYEEEERQRGNFPDRFSGHQFPNYSSELNVNALLLGDSALYLCASSLGLAITGDTQYFGPGTRLTVL.

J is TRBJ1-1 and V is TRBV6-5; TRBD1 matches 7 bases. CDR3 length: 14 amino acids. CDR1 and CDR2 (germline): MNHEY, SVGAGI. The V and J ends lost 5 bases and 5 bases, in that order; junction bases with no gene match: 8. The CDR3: CASSRETGRTEAFF. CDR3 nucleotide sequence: TGTGCCAGCAGTCGAGAGACAGGGAGGACTGAAGCTTTCTTT.

CDR3 region: CASSHHLRQNSPLHF. The CDR3, as DNA: TGCGCCAGCAGCCACCACCTCCGACAGAATTCACCCCTCCACTTT. V and J are TRBV4-1 and TRBJ1-6; TRBD1 is a possible D gene (5 bases). The CDR3 extends over 15 amino acids. The germline V gene encodes CDR1 MGHRA and CDR2 YSYEKL. The germline V and J ends were trimmed by 3 bases and 7 bases, with 13 bases remaining between them.

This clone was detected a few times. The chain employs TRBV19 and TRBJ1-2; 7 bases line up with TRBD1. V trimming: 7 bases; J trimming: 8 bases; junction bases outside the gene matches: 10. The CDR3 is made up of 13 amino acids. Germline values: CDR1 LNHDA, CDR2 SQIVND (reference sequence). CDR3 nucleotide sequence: TGTGCCAGTAATACCGACAGGGTGAAAGGCTACACCTTC. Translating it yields CASNTDRVKGYTF.

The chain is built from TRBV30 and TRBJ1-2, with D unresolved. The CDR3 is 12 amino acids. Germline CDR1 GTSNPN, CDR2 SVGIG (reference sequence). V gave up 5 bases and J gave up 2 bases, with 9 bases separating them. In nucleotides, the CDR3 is TGTGCCTGGTCGAGGCAAAACTATGGCTACACCTTC. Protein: CAWSRQNYGYTF.

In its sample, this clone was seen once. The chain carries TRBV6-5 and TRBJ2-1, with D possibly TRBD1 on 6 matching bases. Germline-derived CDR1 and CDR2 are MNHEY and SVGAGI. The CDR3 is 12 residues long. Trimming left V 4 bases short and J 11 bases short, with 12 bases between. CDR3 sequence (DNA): TGTGCCAGCAGTTCTCAGGGGACGCAGCAGTTCTTC. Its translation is CASSSQGTQQFF.

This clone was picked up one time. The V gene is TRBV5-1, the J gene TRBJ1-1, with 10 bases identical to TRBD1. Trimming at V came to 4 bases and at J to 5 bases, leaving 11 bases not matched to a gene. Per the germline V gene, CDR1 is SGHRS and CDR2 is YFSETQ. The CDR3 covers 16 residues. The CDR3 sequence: CASSPGTGVMLTEAFF. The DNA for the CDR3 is TGCGCCAGCAGCCCCGGGACAGGGGTAATGTTGACTGAAGCTTTCTTT.

For the CDR3, the DNA is TGTGCCAGTAGTAAGGGCGGGGCGGGTGAGGATGAGCAGTTCTTC. Translated: CASSKGGAGEDEQFF. The J gene is TRBJ2-1, the V gene TRBV19, with a weak D call TRBD2 (6 bases). Trimming left V 4 bases short and J 8 bases short, with 18 bases between. The CDR3 loop spans 15 amino acids. Germline CDR1 is LNHDA and CDR2 is SQIVND (reference sequence).

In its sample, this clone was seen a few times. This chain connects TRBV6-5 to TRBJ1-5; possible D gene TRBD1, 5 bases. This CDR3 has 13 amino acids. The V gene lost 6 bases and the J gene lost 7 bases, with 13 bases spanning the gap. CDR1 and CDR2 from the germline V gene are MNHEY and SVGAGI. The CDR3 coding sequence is TGTGCCAGCAGCCCCAGGGAACAACAGCCCCAGCATTTT. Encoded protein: CASSPREQQPQHF.

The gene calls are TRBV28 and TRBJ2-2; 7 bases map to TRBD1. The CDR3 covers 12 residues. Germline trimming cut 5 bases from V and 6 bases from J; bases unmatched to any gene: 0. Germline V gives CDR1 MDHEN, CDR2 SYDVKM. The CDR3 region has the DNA TGTGCCAGCAGTGGACAGGCCGGGGAGCTGTTTTTT. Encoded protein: CASSGQAGELFF.

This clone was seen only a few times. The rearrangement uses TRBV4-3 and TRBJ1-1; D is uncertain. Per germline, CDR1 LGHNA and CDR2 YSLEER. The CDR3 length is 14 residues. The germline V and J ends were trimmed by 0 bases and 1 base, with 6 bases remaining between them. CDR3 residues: CASSQETGNTEAFF. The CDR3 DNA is TGCGCCAGCAGCCAAGAGACGGGGAACACTGAAGCTTTCTTT.

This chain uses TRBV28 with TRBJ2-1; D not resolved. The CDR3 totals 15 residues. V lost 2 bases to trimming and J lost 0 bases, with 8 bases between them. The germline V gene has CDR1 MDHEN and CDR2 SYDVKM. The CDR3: CASSLNWGSYNEQFF. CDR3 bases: TGTGCCAGCAGTTTAAACTGGGGCTCCTACAATGAGCAGTTCTTC.

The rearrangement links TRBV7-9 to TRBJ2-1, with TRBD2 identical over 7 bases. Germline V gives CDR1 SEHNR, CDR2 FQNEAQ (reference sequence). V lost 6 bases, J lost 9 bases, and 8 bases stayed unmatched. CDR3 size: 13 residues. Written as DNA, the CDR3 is TGTGCCAGCAGTCGGGGGGAGGTTGGTGAGCAGTTCTTC. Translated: CASSRGEVGEQFF.

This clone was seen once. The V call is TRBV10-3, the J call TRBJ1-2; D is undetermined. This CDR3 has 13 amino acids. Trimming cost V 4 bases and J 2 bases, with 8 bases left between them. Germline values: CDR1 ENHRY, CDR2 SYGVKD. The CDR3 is CAISGDDNYGYTF. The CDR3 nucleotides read TGTGCCATCAGTGGGGATGACAACTATGGCTACACCTTC.

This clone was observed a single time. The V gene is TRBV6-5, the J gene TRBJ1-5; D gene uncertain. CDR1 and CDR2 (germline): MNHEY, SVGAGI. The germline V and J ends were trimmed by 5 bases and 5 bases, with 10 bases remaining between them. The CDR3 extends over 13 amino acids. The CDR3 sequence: CASSVDRYQPQHF. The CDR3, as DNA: TGTGCCAGCAGTGTGGACCGGTATCAGCCCCAGCATTTT.